A selection of T cell receptor beta chains follows, all from one sample in a study of shared clonotypes between healthy human individuals. Sequencing used immunoSEQ multiplex PCR; TCRdb keeps in-frame clones, though not all of them. The sample records approximately 640,000 clones, 90% being singletons. The specimen sequenced was memory CD8+ T cells from PBMCs. The source of these receptors is a man in his late teens or twenties in good health. Some clones in this sample may be carry-over from other donors' samples. Both conserved end residues are part of each CDR3. D genes are given only for firm matches. A row's size may be missing; if present it is once, few, many or a size class.

clone_size d_call j_call v_call cdr3_aa cdr3_nt
once TRBD2 TRBJ2-1 TRBV10-3 CAISESGGGYNEQFF TGTGCCATCAGTGAGAGTGGCGGGGGATACAATGAGCAGTTCTTC
. . TRBJ1-5 TRBV5-4 CASSYYNQPQHF TGTGCCAGCAGTTACTACAATCAGCCCCAGCATTTT
. TRBD1 TRBJ2-7 TRBV2 CASRDIGQGSYEQYF TGTGCCAGCAGGGATATTGGACAGGGGTCCTACGAGCAGTACTTC
. . TRBJ1-1 TRBV10-1 CATRQDRNTEAFF TGCGCCACCCGCCAGGACCGGAACACTGAAGCTTTCTTT
. . TRBJ1-1 TRBV7-2 CASSLAGRPNTEAFF TGTGCCAGCAGCTTAGCCGGGAGGCCGAACACTGAAGCTTTCTTT
once TRBD1 TRBJ2-7 TRBV6-5 CASSRPTGVSYEQYF TGTGCCAGCAGTCGACCTACAGGGGTGTCCTACGAGCAGTACTTC
. . TRBJ2-1 TRBV2 CASLVETGPSDGSPYNEQFF TGTGCCAGCCTGGTTGAGACGGGACCATCCGATGGGAGCCCCTACAATGAGCAGTTCTTC
. TRBD1 TRBJ1-1 TRBV19 CASRKRTGYTEAFF TGTGCCAGTAGGAAGAGGACAGGCTACACTGAAGCTTTCTTT
. . TRBJ2-2 TRBV11-2 CASGGRGTGELFF TGTGCCAGCGGGGGTCGGGGGACCGGGGAGCTGTTTTTT
. . TRBJ2-7 TRBV5-5 CASSLISQDTYEQYF TGTGCCAGCAGCTTGATTTCACAGGACACCTACGAGCAGTACTTC